This T cell receptor (beta chain) stems from a study of T cell clonality in common variable immunodeficiency. The study's findings and limits: In common variable immunodeficiency, TCR beta chains reportedly carried fewer deletions and N-nucleotide insertions. Authors noted CVID clonality's cause needs subpopulation repertoire sequencing. Shared TCRbeta clones were fewer between CVID subjects than controls.

The assay was immunoSEQ multiplex PCR, and TCRdb's table has in-frame clones only and misses some. The sample shows under 25,000 clones, none of them appearing just once. Per the germline V gene, CDR1 is LNHDA and CDR2 is SQIVND (reference sequence). There are 14 residues in the CDR3. With 7 bases clipped from V and 1 base from J, the junction kept 6 bases outside the gene matches. This clone occurred many times. Its specificity is unknown. Sequencing ends 3 residues short of the CDR3 end; the germline J gene provides the rest. Source material: peripheral blood mononuclear cells. The chain recombines TRBV19 with TRBJ1-1; 7 nucleotides align to TRBD1. This receptor was obtained from a human donor with common variable immunodeficiency. The CDR3 is CASTLGGANTEAFF. The CDR3 DNA, read in part, is TGTGCCAGTACCTTAGGGGGCGCGAACACTGAA. The entire variable domain, with the rest obtained from reference TRBV19 and TRBJ1-1, is as follows: DGGITQSPKYLFRKEGQNVTLSCEQNLNHDAMYWYRQDPGQGLRLIYYSQIVNDFQKGDIAEGYSVSREKKESFPLTVTSAQKNPTAFYLCASTLGGANTEAFFGQGTRLTVV.